The next 20 T cell receptor beta chains were all read from a single sample in a study of post-analysis software for immune sequencing data. Findings and caveats of the study: Controls showed lower frequencies than patients for five TRBV segments, and TRBV5-6, TRBV5-1 and TRBV20-1 were among these.

The antigens for these receptors are not known. Researchers reported that TCR beta cDNA libraries carried unique molecular identifiers. Each CDR3 protein gets one entry after TCRdb re-called the PCR reads with MiXCR. The table lists about 770,000 distinct CDR3 sequences, approximately 44% of them singletons. Sequencing input: blood. These receptors were obtained from a girl aged 5-17 years with multiple sclerosis.

V and J are TRBV29-1 and TRBJ2-1, with 9 bases lining up with TRBD2. CDR1 is SQVTM, CDR2 ANQGSEA, per germline. CDR3 length: 17 residues. The J segment lost 9 bases and the V segment lost 0 bases, leaving 15 bases of the junction unmatched. In nucleotides, the CDR3 is TGCAGCGTTGAAGACCAGAAGGGAGTAGCGGGAGTTCGTGAGCAGTTCTTC. Translation gives CSVEDQKGVAGVREQFF.

This clonotype was observed a handful of times. This chain joins TRBV7-2 and TRBJ2-7, with 7 bases fitting TRBD2. The germline V gene has CDR1 SGHTA and CDR2 FQGNSA. This CDR3 is 16 amino acids long. V lost 5 bases to trimming and J lost 4 bases; unmatched junction nucleotides: 14. CDR3: CASSPRTGRNLYEQYF. The CDR3 coding sequence is TGTGCCAGCAGCCCCCGGACCGGGAGGAACCTTTACGAGCAGTACTTC.

This clonotype was observed a few times. The J gene is TRBJ2-7, the V gene TRBV15; the match to TRBD2 covers 8 bases. Unmatched junction bases numbered 14, after V lost 4 bases and J lost 6 bases. This CDR3 is built from 16 residues. Germline V lookup: CDR1 LNHNV, CDR2 YYDKDF (reference sequence). The CDR3 bases are TGTGCCACCAGCACAAACCTAGGACTAGCTAGGAGCGAGCAGTACTTC. Translation: CATSTNLGLARSEQYF.

CDR3 protein: CAWSRDRATEAFF. CDR3 in DNA: TGTGCCTGGAGTCGGGACCGAGCCACTGAAGCTTTCTTT. The chain links TRBV30 to TRBJ1-1, with D possibly TRBD1 on 5 matching bases. This CDR3 region has 13 residues. CDR1 and CDR2 (germline): GTSNPN, SVGIG (reference sequence). V dropped 2 bases and J dropped 4 bases, with 11 bases sitting between them.

The chain recombines TRBV12-3 or TRBV12-4 with TRBJ2-7; 8 bases agree with TRBD1. V dropped 7 bases and J dropped 4; count of bases not matched to a gene: 9. The CDR3 is 14 amino acids. The CDR3 here is CASKKQGVTYEQYF. CDR3 in DNA: TGTGCCAGCAAGAAACAGGGGGTAACGTACGAGCAGTACTTC.

There are a few counts of this clonotype. The chain is built from TRBV7-9 and TRBJ2-6; no firm D call. Deletions cut 1 base from V and 6 bases from J, with 1 base between. The CDR3 is 12 residues long. The germline V gene encodes CDR1 SEHNR and CDR2 FQNEAQ (reference sequence). The CDR3 here is CASSLVANVLTF. The CDR3 nucleotides are TGTGCCAGCAGCTTAGTGGCCAACGTCCTGACTTTC.

This sequence joins TRBV28 and TRBJ2-4; 8 positions agree with TRBD1. Trimming removed 4 bases from V and 0 bases from J; junction bases left unmatched: 5. Looked up from germline, CDR1 is MDHEN and CDR2 is SYDVKM. This CDR3 contains 16 residues. CDR3 nucleotides: TGTGCCAGCAGTTCCCGGACAGGGCTAGCCAAAAACATTCAGTACTTC. This codes for CASSSRTGLAKNIQYF.

The chain joins TRBV13 to TRBJ2-4, with D unresolved. V was pared by 1 base and J by 12 bases, with 10 bases between. This CDR3 has 12 amino acids. CDR1 and CDR2 from the germline V gene are PRHDT and FYEKMQ (reference sequence). The CDR3 spells CASSLALRNQYF. DNA of the CDR3: TGTGCCAGCAGCTTAGCCCTGCGGAATCAGTACTTC.

With regard to this clonotype: This may be a read error, as it is one base from a much larger clone. The chain employs TRBV6-5 and TRBJ1-2; 9 bases agree with TRBD1. CDR3 size: 14 residues. Germline lookup yields CDR1 MNHEY and CDR2 SVGAGI. V lost 5 bases and J lost 1; bases outside the gene matches: 2. CDR3 in amino acids: CASSRDRVNYGYTF. The CDR3 DNA reads TGTGCCAGCAGTCGGGACAGGGTTAACTATGGCTACACCTTC.

This rearrangement joins TRBV20-1 to TRBJ1-1, with TRBD1 identical over 7 bases. Looked up from germline, CDR1 is DFQATT and CDR2 is SNEGSKA (reference sequence). The CDR3 has 14 amino acids. V trimming: 6 bases; J trimming: 5 bases; junction bases outside the gene matches: 12. Written as DNA, the CDR3 is TGCAGTGCCCCCGCTACAGGGGTCGGGACTGAAGCTTTCTTT. Translation gives CSAPATGVGTEAFF.

The chain is built from TRBV29-1 and TRBJ2-7; 7 nucleotides align to TRBD2. Germline V CDR1 and CDR2: SQVTM, ANQGSEA. J gave up 5 bases and V 7 bases, and 14 bases lay outside the gene matches. The CDR3 length is 14 residues. CDR3 loop: CSGGLGGSIDEQYF. The CDR3 region has the DNA TGCAGCGGTGGTTTGGGCGGGAGCATAGACGAGCAGTACTTC.

This clonotype was counted a single time. The chain joins TRBV6-1 to TRBJ2-6, with D unresolved. The CDR3 runs 13 residues. CDR1 and CDR2 (germline): MNHNS, SASEGT. The V and J ends lost 4 bases and 3 bases respectively, with 4 bases between them. The CDR3 region is CASSGYGANVLTF. CDR3 DNA: TGTGCCAGCAGTGGATATGGGGCCAACGTCCTGACTTTC.

This clonotype was seen a few times. This chain connects TRBV7-6 to TRBJ2-1, with 8 bases lining up with TRBD2. In germline, CDR1 is SGHVS, CDR2 FNYEAQ. V shed 2 bases, J shed 2 bases, and the junction held 8 bases outside the gene matches. This CDR3 is 17 amino acids long. The CDR3 DNA follows: TGTGCCAGCAGCTTAAGCATAGTAGCGGGGCCCTACAATGAGCAGTTCTTC. The encoded protein is CASSLSIVAGPYNEQFF.

The chain employs TRBV5-1 and TRBJ1-1; tentative D call: TRBD1 (6 bases). Trimming removed 6 bases from V and 5 bases from J, with 17 bases in between. Germline lookup yields CDR1 SGHRS and CDR2 YFSETQ. The CDR3 contains 14 residues. For the CDR3, the DNA is TGCGCCAGCACAAGACAGGATACGTCTACTGAAGCTTTCTTT. Residues: CASTRQDTSTEAFF.

This clonotype has ten or more counts. The V gene is TRBV7-2, the J gene TRBJ1-2; unclear D gene. CDR1 and CDR2 (germline): SGHTA, FQGNSA. The CDR3 has 12 residues. Trimming took off 4 bases at V and 0 bases at J, with 3 bases between the two ends. Here the CDR3 reads CASSYTNYGYTF. CDR3 bases: TGTGCCAGCAGCTACACTAACTATGGCTACACCTTC.

A word on this clonotype: The junction does not match germline at one end; this may be a read error. V usage is TRBV6-5 and J usage is TRBJ2-3; no clear D. The CDR3 has 13 amino acids. The germline gives CDR1 MNHEY, CDR2 SVGAGI. CDR3 residues: CASSYDRTNTQYF. CDR3 DNA sequence: TGTGCCAGCAGTTACGACCGCACAAATACGCAGTATTTT.

The rearrangement joins TRBV9 to TRBJ2-7, with 8 positions matching TRBD2. The CDR3 has 14 residues. The germline V gene has CDR1 SGDLS and CDR2 YYNGEE. V was pared by 0 bases and J by 6 bases, with 5 bases of the junction left unmatched. The CDR3 sequence is CASSVEGLDREQYF. CDR3 coding DNA: TGTGCCAGCAGCGTAGAGGGACTAGATCGCGAGCAGTACTTC.

This clonotype turned up a few times. The J gene is TRBJ1-1, the V gene TRBV6-5, with a tentative D call TRBD1 (6 bases). CDR1 is MNHEY and CDR2 is SVGAGI in the germline V gene. V lost 5 bases and J 1 base, leaving 14 bases between the germline ends. The CDR3 consists of 15 residues. The CDR3 is CASSPEGVRNTEAFF. CDR3 sequence (DNA): TGTGCCAGCAGTCCAGAGGGGGTCCGGAACACTGAAGCTTTCTTT.

The gene calls are TRBV20-1 and TRBJ2-1, with TRBD2 matching over 8 bases. Germline CDR1 is DFQATT and CDR2 is SNEGSKA (reference sequence). The CDR3 is made up of 13 amino acids. Losses at the gene ends were 3 bases for V and 8 bases for J; bases not matched to a gene: 6. The CDR3, as DNA: TGCAGTGCTAGCGGCGGGAGGAGATATGAGCAGTTCTTC. Translating it yields CSASGGRRYEQFF.

Comments on this clonotype: Compared with germline, one end of the junction differs, possibly owing to a read error. The J gene is TRBJ2-7, the V gene TRBV12-3 or TRBV12-4; D unclear. This CDR3 spans 12 amino acids. CDR3: CAGSSGTYEQYF. The CDR3 coding sequence is TGTGCCGGCAGTTCAGGCACCTACGAGCAGTACTTC.